These T cell receptor beta chains were read from a single sample in a study of blood T cell repertoires in COVID-19. Generated by immunoSEQ multiplex PCR, the TCRdb table keeps only in-frame clones and is missing some. The sample holds 65,000 to 70,000 clones; about 86% are singletons and the top ten take more than 15%. The sample consisted of peripheral blood. These receptors all stem from a man aged 40-49 years with COVID-19, enrolled during active disease. Each CDR3 is given with its conserved first and last residue. A D gene is named only where the DNA matches it firmly. Size values are once, few and many counts, or a class for expanded clones, and some rows have none.

>TRBV5-4|.|TRBJ1-4|TRBD1
TGTGCCAGCAGCTTGGGGGGACAGGGACCTAATGAAAAACTGTTTTTT
CASSLGGQGPNEKLFF
>TRBV12-3/TRBV12-4|.|TRBJ2-1|.
TGTGCCAGCAGTTTAGCCAGGGTGCAGTTCTTC
CASSLARVQFF
>TRBV5-6|.|TRBJ2-1|.
TGTGCCAGCAGCTTGCAGAACAATGAGCAGTTCTTC
CASSLQNNEQFF
>TRBV10-1|once|TRBJ2-5|.
TGCGCCAGCAGTGAGTCAGGAACAGTGGGCGAAGAGACCCAGTACTTC
CASSESGTVGEETQYF
>TRBV4-2|once|TRBJ1-5|.
TGTGCCAGCAGCCAAGAAGGAGATCAGCCCCAGCATTTT
CASSQEGDQPQHF
>TRBV19|.|TRBJ2-1|.
TGTGCCAGTAGTATTGGATGGCGGGAGCAGTTCTTC
CASSIGWREQFF
>TRBV19|.|TRBJ2-2|.
TGTGCCAGTAGACAGACGAACACCGGGGAGCTGTTTTTT
CASRQTNTGELFF
>TRBV7-8|.|TRBJ2-5|.
TGTGCCAGCAGCTTAATATCCCCTCAAGAGACCCAGTACTTC
CASSLISPQETQYF
>TRBV6-5|once|TRBJ2-7|.
TGTGCCAGCAGAGGACATTTCTCCTACGAGCAGTACTTC
CASRGHFSYEQYF
>TRBV29-1|.|TRBJ1-5|.
TGCAGCGGAGGGGAGGTCGATCAGCCCCAGCATTTT
CSGGEVDQPQHF
>TRBV25-1|.|TRBJ1-3|.
TGTGCCAGCAGTGAAGGGGGGATTGGAAACACCATATATTTT
CASSEGGIGNTIYF
>TRBV2|.|TRBJ1-2|.
TGTGCCAGCAGTCAGACAAATTTAGGGGGTCGTGGCTACACCTTC
CASSQTNLGGRGYTF
>TRBV3-1/TRBV3-2|.|TRBJ1-6|TRBD1
TGTGCCAGCAGCCAATCCACAGGGGGCGTTTCACCCCTCCACTTT
CASSQSTGGVSPLHF
>TRBV10-3|.|TRBJ1-2|TRBD1
TGTGCCATCAATCCAGGGGGCGCCTATGGCTACACCTTC
CAINPGGAYGYTF
>TRBV4-2|.|TRBJ1-6|TRBD1
TGTGCCAGCAGCCAAGGACAGGGCTCGGCGAATTCACCCCTCCACTTT
CASSQGQGSANSPLHF
>TRBV11-2|once|TRBJ2-5|.
TGTGCCAGCAGCTTAAACCCCCAGCAAGAGACCCAGTACTTC
CASSLNPQQETQYF
>TRBV5-1|.|TRBJ2-3|TRBD2
TGCGCCAGCAGCAGGGGACTAGCGGAAAGCACAGATACGCAGTATTTT
CASSRGLAESTDTQYF
>TRBV4-2|.|TRBJ2-6|TRBD1
TGTGCCAGCAGCCAGACCCTCCAGGGGGCTTTATACTCTGGGGCCAACGTCCTGACTTTC
CASSQTLQGALYSGANVLTF
>TRBV5-1|.|TRBJ2-5|.
TGCGCCAGCAGTTTCTCGACCTCACAACGGGGACAAGAGACCCAGTACTTC
CASSFSTSQRGQETQYF
>TRBV2|.|TRBJ2-2|TRBD2
TGTGCCAGCAGTGAGGCGCGGGGGGCTGGCGGGGAGCTGTTTTTT
CASSEARGAGGELFF
>TRBV2|.|TRBJ1-2|.
TGTGCCAGCAGTGTCCCCGGGCAGGGCTATGGCTACACCTTC
CASSVPGQGYGYTF
>TRBV30|.|TRBJ2-1|.
TGTGCCTGGAGTTGGGGGCCCCACAATGAGCAGTTCTTC
CAWSWGPHNEQFF
>TRBV6-5|.|TRBJ2-1|.
TGTGCCAGCAGTTATATGACAGTTAGAAATGAGCAGTTCTTC
CASSYMTVRNEQFF
>TRBV7-8|.|TRBJ1-2|.
TGTGCCAGCAGCCCCCTCCCGACAGCTAACTATGGCTACACCTTC
CASSPLPTANYGYTF
>TRBV5-1|.|TRBJ2-5|.
TGCGCCAGCAGCTCCCAGGGGTCGGTACAAGAGACCCAGTACTTC
CASSSQGSVQETQYF
>TRBV5-4|.|TRBJ2-3|TRBD1
TGTGCCAGCAGCTCGGGACAGACAGATACGCAGTATTTT
CASSSGQTDTQYF
>TRBV28|.|TRBJ1-2|TRBD1
TGTGCCAGCAATCGTGGGGACAGGGGGGGCTATGGCTACACCTTC
CASNRGDRGGYGYTF
>TRBV5-1|once|TRBJ2-5|TRBD1
TGCGCCAGCAGCCCCTTAGGGACAGGGGGGGAGACCCAGTACTTC
CASSPLGTGGETQYF
>TRBV10-3|.|TRBJ2-3|TRBD1
TGTGCCATCAGTGGACCGGGACAGAAGCAGTATTTT
CAISGPGQKQYF
>TRBV5-4|.|TRBJ2-7|.
TGTGCCAGCTCCATAGGGGCCTACGAGCAGTACTTC
CASSIGAYEQYF
>TRBV18|.|TRBJ2-6|TRBD1
TGTGCCAGCTCACCATCTCAAATAGGGACAGCTGGGGCCAACGTCCTGACTTTC
CASSPSQIGTAGANVLTF
>TRBV19|few|TRBJ2-5|TRBD1
TGTGCCAGTAGGGAGACAGGGATCAGTCTGGAGACCCAGTACTTC
CASRETGISLETQYF
>TRBV5-1|.|TRBJ2-3|TRBD1
TGCGCCAGCAGCTTCGAGCAGGGGGCGGATACGCAGTATTTT
CASSFEQGADTQYF
>TRBV5-6|.|TRBJ1-3|TRBD1
TGTGCCAGCAGCAGAAAGACAGGGAGCTCTGGAAACACCATATATTTT
CASSRKTGSSGNTIYF
>TRBV29-1|.|TRBJ2-7|.
TGCAGCTCATCAGGGGCCAACTACGAGCAGTACTTC
CSSSGANYEQYF
>TRBV7-9|.|TRBJ1-3|.
TGTGCCAGCAGCTCCCGGGTTGGGAGGGGGAGATACACCATATATTTT
CASSSRVGRGRYTIYF
>TRBV11-2|.|TRBJ1-2|.
TGTGCCAGCAGCTTGGGACACGGGTCCTATGGCTACACCTTC
CASSLGHGSYGYTF
>TRBV19|.|TRBJ1-5|.
TGTGCCAGTAGTGCGCAGGGGCTCGGAAGCAATCAGCCCCAGCATTTT
CASSAQGLGSNQPQHF
>TRBV3-1/TRBV3-2|few|TRBJ1-5|.
TGTGCCAGCAGCACGGGTTATAGCAATCAGCCCCAGCATTTT
CASSTGYSNQPQHF
>TRBV18|.|TRBJ1-3|.
TGTGCCAGCTCACCTGGGGCTACCTCTGGAAACACCATATATTTT
CASSPGATSGNTIYF
>TRBV23-1|.|TRBJ1-5|.
TGCGCCAGCAGCAAAACAGGGCCCAATCAGCCCCAGCATTTT
CASSKTGPNQPQHF
>TRBV3-1/TRBV3-2|few|TRBJ1-1|.
TGTGCCAGCAGCCAAGCCCAGGGCACTGAAGCTTTCTTT
CASSQAQGTEAFF